These T cell receptor beta chains were read from a single sample in a study of a mutant IDH1 vaccine in newly diagnosed glioma. TCRdb keeps only in-frame clones here, not all; method: immunoSEQ multiplex PCR. The table lists tens of thousands of clones, 84% of them singletons. For these TCRs, the target antigens are not known. The sequenced sample was PBMCs, obtained from a glioma patient whose treatment included an IDH1 peptide vaccine. The receptors stem from a man younger than 30 with glioma. CDR3s include the opening cysteine and the closing phenylalanine or tryptophan. A D gene is named only where the DNA matches it firmly. The size entry is marked missing in some rows and otherwise reads once, few, many or a size class.

d_gene: NA; abundance: NA; j_gene: TRBJ2-1; v_gene: TRBV7-3; CDR3nt: TGTGCCAGCAGCGGCGGGGCATACAATGAGCAGTTCTTC; CDR3aa: CASSGGAYNEQFF
d_gene: TRBD1; abundance: NA; j_gene: TRBJ1-2; v_gene: TRBV30; CDR3nt: TGTGCCTGGAGCAGGGACAGGCCCTATGGCTACACCTTC; CDR3aa: CAWSRDRPYGYTF
d_gene: TRBD2; abundance: NA; j_gene: TRBJ2-2; v_gene: TRBV9; CDR3nt: TGTGCCAGCAGCGCCATTAGCGGGGGCACCGGGGAGCTGTTTTTT; CDR3aa: CASSAISGGTGELFF
d_gene: NA; abundance: NA; j_gene: TRBJ1-5; v_gene: TRBV28; CDR3nt: TGTGCCAGCAGTTTATTCGGTTTTAGCAATCAGCCCCAGCATTTT; CDR3aa: CASSLFGFSNQPQHF
d_gene: TRBD1; abundance: once; j_gene: TRBJ2-3; v_gene: TRBV19; CDR3nt: TGTGCCAGTAGTACCCTACAGGGGTCAGATACGCAGTATTTT; CDR3aa: CASSTLQGSDTQYF
d_gene: NA; abundance: NA; j_gene: TRBJ2-1; v_gene: TRBV30; CDR3nt: TGTGCCTGGAGTGTCTCCAGGGTAGGGGACAATGAGCAGTTCTTC; CDR3aa: CAWSVSRVGDNEQFF
d_gene: TRBD1; abundance: NA; j_gene: TRBJ1-1; v_gene: TRBV19; CDR3nt: TGTGCCAGTAGGGTGGACAGGGGGTCGACTGAAGCTTTCTTT; CDR3aa: CASRVDRGSTEAFF
d_gene: NA; abundance: few; j_gene: TRBJ1-1; v_gene: TRBV2; CDR3nt: TGTGCCAGCACCGGGACAAACACTGAAGCTTTCTTT; CDR3aa: CASTGTNTEAFF
d_gene: NA; abundance: few; j_gene: TRBJ1-1; v_gene: TRBV11-3; CDR3nt: TGTGCCAGCAGCTCATCCACGGGGCGCACTGAAGCTTTCTTT; CDR3aa: CASSSSTGRTEAFF
d_gene: NA; abundance: NA; j_gene: TRBJ2-5; v_gene: TRBV6-5; CDR3nt: TGTGCCAGCAGTTACCATCGGACGGGACAAGAGACCCAGTACTTC; CDR3aa: CASSYHRTGQETQYF
d_gene: NA; abundance: NA; j_gene: TRBJ2-5; v_gene: TRBV30; CDR3nt: TGTGCCTGGAGTGTACTTGACTTAGAGACCCAGTACTTC; CDR3aa: CAWSVLDLETQYF
d_gene: TRBD1; abundance: NA; j_gene: TRBJ1-1; v_gene: TRBV18; CDR3nt: TGTGCCAGCTCACCACGGACAGGACGAGCTGGAGAAGCTTTCTTT; CDR3aa: CASSPRTGRAGEAFF
d_gene: TRBD1; abundance: NA; j_gene: TRBJ2-7; v_gene: TRBV28; CDR3nt: TGTGCCAGCAGATTTTTCGACAGGGCCACCTACGAGCAGTACTTC; CDR3aa: CASRFFDRATYEQYF
d_gene: TRBD1; abundance: NA; j_gene: TRBJ2-1; v_gene: TRBV4-3; CDR3nt: TGCGCCAGCAGCCAAGCAGGGGGTGGCTACAATGAGCAGTTCTTC; CDR3aa: CASSQAGGGYNEQFF
d_gene: TRBD1; abundance: NA; j_gene: TRBJ2-1; v_gene: TRBV28; CDR3nt: TGTGCCAGCAGACGGGACAGGGTCGGTGAGCAGTTCTTC; CDR3aa: CASRRDRVGEQFF
d_gene: TRBD2; abundance: NA; j_gene: TRBJ2-7; v_gene: TRBV27; CDR3nt: TGTGCCAGCAGTTTGGGGGGGAGACGGTCCTACGAGCAGTACTTC; CDR3aa: CASSLGGRRSYEQYF
d_gene: TRBD1; abundance: NA; j_gene: TRBJ2-7; v_gene: TRBV4-3; CDR3nt: TGCGCCAGCAGCCAAGATGGGTATCTACAGGGGATATCCTACGAGCAGTACTTC; CDR3aa: CASSQDGYLQGISYEQYF
d_gene: TRBD2; abundance: NA; j_gene: TRBJ2-7; v_gene: TRBV5-6; CDR3nt: TGTGCCAGCAGCTTGCGGGGACTAGCGGGGAGCTACGAGCAGTACTTC; CDR3aa: CASSLRGLAGSYEQYF
d_gene: NA; abundance: NA; j_gene: TRBJ2-3; v_gene: TRBV5-1; CDR3nt: TGCGCCAGCAGCCTCCGCCCGGAGAGCACAGATACGCAGTATTTT; CDR3aa: CASSLRPESTDTQYF
d_gene: NA; abundance: NA; j_gene: TRBJ1-2; v_gene: TRBV5-6; CDR3nt: TGTGCCAGCAGCTTGGGAAAGGGTCGCACCTTC; CDR3aa: CASSLGKGRTF
d_gene: TRBD1; abundance: once; j_gene: TRBJ1-4; v_gene: TRBV4-3; CDR3nt: TGCGCCAGCAGCCAAGATAGGGCGGCAGGGGGTGGGACTAATGAAAAACTGTTTTTT; CDR3aa: CASSQDRAAGGGTNEKLFF
d_gene: NA; abundance: NA; j_gene: TRBJ1-2; v_gene: TRBV6-5; CDR3nt: TGTGCCAGCAGTCCTCCTGGCCCCCTGGGCTATGGCTACACCTTC; CDR3aa: CASSPPGPLGYGYTF